The table lists the clone carrying this T cell receptor (beta chain) with a few counts. No antigen is known for it. The data stem from a study of identical twins. Findings and limits, study-wide: Models underestimated how often monozygotic twins shared out-of-frame TCR alpha. High-abundance cord blood beta clonotypes had fewer insertions; memory repertoires showed none. Zero-insertion results could be subject to partial confounding by invariant MAIT and iNKT cells.

The CDR3 is 13 residues long. The V gene's germline CDR1 is MNHNS and CDR2 SASEGT. Trimming cost V 6 bases and J 7 bases, with 15 bases left between them. TCRdb called the 5' RACE reads again in MiXCR, with one record for every CDR3 protein. The profile covers hundreds of thousands of distinct CDR3 sequences, with roughly 18% appearing a single time and around 13% taken by the ten largest. The same data also contributed to another study, on T cells expressing NK-cell markers. That work adds: Sequencing of TCR beta repertoires drew on sorted CD3+CD56+NKG2C+, CD3+CD56+NKG2C- and CD3+CD56-NKG2C+ T cells.

The rearrangement joins TRBV6-1 to TRBJ1-1; D gene unclear. Sequencing was performed on PBMCs. The receptor was derived from a woman aged 18-30 years in good health. The chain's CDR3 is CASSRTLIDEAFF. The CDR3 nucleotides are TGTGCCAGCAGCCGAACACTGATCGATGAAGCTTTCTTT.